This is a list of T cell receptor beta chains from one sample in a study of T cell responses to AZD1222 COVID-19 vaccine. The method was immunoSEQ multiplex PCR; TCRdb's version includes in-frame clones alone and lacks a portion of them. The sample has over 85,000 clones, nearly 90% seen once. The sequences come from peripheral blood, collected on day 0 of AZD1222 vaccination. The receptors shown here come from an adult in good health. Each CDR3 is given without its conserved first and last residue.

v_call cdr3_aa
TRBV6-5 ASSYHGQPNTEAF
TRBV18 ASSLLLAGGRSSYNEQF
TRBV15 ATSRERDPAYEQY
TRBV6-5 ASSTDRGNLNEQF
TRBV6-6 ASSMGQSYEQY
TRBV7-2 ASSRTADNSPLH
TRBV29-1 SGLTGRNTEAF
TRBV5-5 ASSLDRGEGYT
TRBV6-1 ASSDRRDTDTQY
TRBV6-4 ASSREMVSTDTQY
TRBV30 AWTRDRGNQPQH
TRBV7-8 ASSPSRGRSTDTQY
TRBV19 ASSIGKTGYT
TRBV19 ASSRTSLADTQY
TRBV7-6 ASSLVRGGGGANVLT
TRBV7-2 ASSLGGINTEAF
TRBV3-1/TRBV3-2 ASSQGARASTDTQY
TRBV3-1/TRBV3-2 ASSQGYTAINYGYT
TRBV5-1 ASSLALSTGYEQY
TRBV2 ASSEVSTAVGELF
TRBV4-1 ASSQAPDRAGGYT
TRBV20-1 SASPSGGTVYNEQF
TRBV27 ASSLFFSDRIGEKLF
TRBV18 ASSPGQLSYEQY
TRBV7-6 ASSLLTGAYNEQF
TRBV2 ASSPQAISGNTIY
TRBV11-1 ASSLGGRNTEAF
TRBV9 ASSVAGQGTNEQF
TRBV28 ASTTQGRNEQY
TRBV7-2 ASGPGTGHPNYGYT
TRBV19 ASSTRTGVVDTQY
TRBV7-8 ASSLRTGGVY
TRBV19 ASSIISTNTEAF
TRBV2 ASSGRDTGELF
TRBV18 ASSPWTGDVDIQY
TRBV5-6 ASSLRAGETYGYT
TRBV21-1 ASSRPGENYGYT
TRBV6-5 ASSTGVGNQPQH
TRBV14 ASSQDLRQIKLF
TRBV7-9 ASSLDQGYGYT
TRBV10-3 ASSQGENTEAF
TRBV10-3 AISEAGGTEAF
TRBV6-1 ASSEGQDTTIY